Following are 19 T cell receptor beta chains from one sample sequenced in a study of T-cell reconstitution after alpha-beta-depleted transplantation in children. Unique molecular identifiers were used to barcode this TCRbeta library. TCRdb re-called the PCR reads through MiXCR, storing one row per CDR3 protein. The table records 700,000 to 950,000 distinct CDR3 sequences, roughly 15% of them present only once. The specimen was PBMCs, mostly from graft donor cells, collected 360 days after TCRalphabeta/CD19-depleted stem cell transplant. All receptors derive from a male patient between 10 and 17 years old who had a stem cell transplant for acute lymphoblastic leukemia, so the T cells may come from the graft donor.

This chain connects TRBV5-6 to TRBJ1-1; D unresolved. The CDR3 sequence is 17 residues long. The V end was cut by 0 bases, the J end by 4 bases, with 19 bases between. CDR1 is SGHDT and CDR2 is YYEEEE in the germline V gene. CDR3 sequence (DNA): TGTGCCAGCAGCTTGGCCTGGTGGGTGAGGGATGGCACTGAAGCTTTCTTT. It codes for CASSLAWWVRDGTEAFF. Combining the CDR3 with reference TRBV5-6 and TRBJ1-1 gives the whole variable domain DAGVTQSPTHLIKTRGQQVTLRCSPKSGHDTVSWYQQALGQGPQFIFQYYEEEERQRGNFPDRFSGHQFPNYSSELNVNALLLGDSALYLCASSLAWWVRDGTEAFFGQGTRLTVV.

The sample holds a few counts of this clonotype. This chain joins TRBV20-1 and TRBJ2-1; D unclear. V dropped 1 base and J dropped 13 bases, with 14 bases sitting between them. The CDR3 is 12 amino acids. Germline V gene lookup returns CDR1 DFQATT and CDR2 SNEGSKA (reference sequence). CDR3 DNA: TGCAGTGCTAGAGCCTTGGCTCCCGCACAGTTCTTC. Translation gives CSARALAPAQFF.

This chain connects TRBV9 to TRBJ1-2, with D maybe TRBD1 (5 bases). V shed 3 bases and J shed 7 bases, with 13 bases lying between them. Per the germline V gene, CDR1 is SGDLS and CDR2 is YYNGEE. CDR3 length: 13 amino acids. The CDR3 bases are TGTGCCAGCAGCGAAGAGCGTGGGGGTGGCTACACCTTC. Translated, it gives CASSEERGGGYTF. Looking up the rest from reference TRBV9 and TRBJ1-2 gives the full variable domain: DSGVTQTPKHLITATGQRVTLRCSPRSGDLSVYWYQQSLDQGLQFLIQYYNGEERAKGNILERFSAQQFPDLHSELNLSSLELGDSALYFCASSEERGGGYTFGSGTRLTVV.

This sequence joins TRBV5-4 and TRBJ1-6, with 8 bases that match TRBD1. The V and J ends lost 0 bases and 1 base, in that order; junction bases with no gene match: 9. This CDR3 is 19 amino acids long. Germline V CDR1 and CDR2: SGHNT, YYREEE (reference sequence). The CDR3 loop reads CASSLEPSGGWSYNSPLHF. Written as DNA, the CDR3 is TGTGCCAGCAGCTTGGAACCTTCAGGGGGCTGGTCCTATAATTCACCCCTCCACTTT. Filled out from reference TRBV5-4 and TRBJ1-6, the complete variable domain reads ETGVTQSPTHLIKTRGQQVTLRCSSQSGHNTVSWYQQALGQGPQFIFQYYREEENGRGNFPPRFSGLQFPNYSSELNVNALELDDSALYLCASSLEPSGGWSYNSPLHFGNGTRLTVT.

The table lists this clonotype with a few counts. V usage is TRBV4-2 and J usage is TRBJ2-2; no clear D gene. Trimming pared 0 bases from V and 5 bases from J, leaving 10 bases between. This CDR3 is 15 amino acids long. Germline V gives CDR1 LGHNA, CDR2 YNFKEQ. The CDR3 sequence: CASSQELGRTGELFF. The CDR3 nucleotides are TGTGCCAGCAGCCAAGAGCTCGGACGTACCGGGGAGCTGTTTTTT.

This sequence joins TRBV20-1 and TRBJ2-2; tentatively, D is TRBD1 (5 bases). The CDR3 totals 16 residues. V gave up 5 bases and J gave up 2 bases, with 18 bases separating them. Per germline, CDR1 DFQATT and CDR2 SNEGSKA (reference sequence). The CDR3 region is CSARSLRQTNTGELFF. The DNA of the CDR3 is TGCAGTGCTCGCTCCCTTCGACAGACTAACACCGGGGAGCTGTTTTTT.

The table lists this clonotype with a few counts. The CDR3 DNA is TGTGCCAGCAGCTTAAGGCGGGAGGGCCTTAGTTGGGAGCAGTACTTC. Translation gives CASSLRREGLSWEQYF. The V call is TRBV7-9, the J call TRBJ2-7, with 9 positions matching TRBD2. The CDR3 runs 16 residues. V trimming: 2 bases; J trimming: 7 bases; junction bases outside the gene matches: 12. Germline assignment: CDR1 SEHNR and CDR2 FQNEAQ (reference sequence). The full variable domain, with the rest looked up from reference TRBV7-9 and TRBJ2-7, is DTGVSQNPRHKITKRGQNVTFRCDPISEHNRLYWYRQTLGQGPEFLTYFQNEAQLEKSRLLSDRFSAERPKGSFSTLEIQRTEQGDSAMYLCASSLRREGLSWEQYFGPGTRLTVT.

At least ten counts were recorded for this clonotype. The chain employs TRBV2 and TRBJ1-5, with a possible D match to TRBD1 (6 bases). CDR3 length: 14 amino acids. Germline lookup yields CDR1 SNHLY and CDR2 FYNNEI. V was pared by 11 bases and J by 1 base, with 15 bases between. CDR3 region: CAVSGVTSNQPQHF. Here the CDR3 DNA reads TGTGCCGTATCAGGGGTGACAAGCAATCAGCCCCAGCATTTT.

The rearrangement links TRBV24-1 to TRBJ2-7; the D is unclear. Germline V gene sequence: CDR1 KGHDR, CDR2 SFDVKD. CDR3 length: 15 amino acids. V gave up 5 bases and J gave up 0 bases, with 13 bases separating them. Written as DNA, the CDR3 is TGTGCCACCAGTGGGGGTCCTATACCCTCCTACGAGCAGTACTTC. Translation gives CATSGGPIPSYEQYF.

In this sample, this clonotype turned up many times. The rearrangement links TRBV21-1 to TRBJ2-2; the tabulated D call, TRBD2, remains unverified against the DNA. TRBV21-1 is a pseudogene locus. There are 18 residues in the CDR3. This CDR3 is CASSVGTSGRANTGELFF. In DNA, the CDR3 is TGTGCCAGCAGCGTGGGGACTAGCGGGAGAGCGAACACCGGGGAGCTGTTTTTT.

This clonotype showed up many times. This chain joins TRBV3-1 and TRBJ2-2, with TRBD2 matching over 11 bases. The ends lost 4 bases at V and 5 bases at J; junction bases unmatched: 3. Germline-derived CDR1 and CDR2 are LGHDT and YNNKEL (reference sequence). The CDR3 sequence is 15 residues long. CDR3 coding DNA: TGTGCCAGCAGCCCTCTAGCGGGAGGTACCGGGGAGCTGTTTTTT. Its protein is CASSPLAGGTGELFF.

The J gene is TRBJ2-1, the V gene TRBV6-2 or TRBV6-3, with D unclear. CDR1 and CDR2 (germline): MNHEY, SVGEGT. There are 12 residues in the CDR3. The ends were cut back, 1 base at V and 4 bases at J, with 2 bases in the middle. The CDR3 DNA sequence: TGTGCCAGCAGTTACTATTACAATGAGCAGTTCTTC. This sequence encodes CASSYYYNEQFF.

This chain uses TRBV4-1 with TRBJ2-7; D not resolved. The CDR3 has 16 amino acids. V lost 0 bases to trimming and J lost 0 bases, with 12 bases between them. Germline-derived CDR1 and CDR2 are MGHRA and YSYEKL. This CDR3 reads CASSQDKRAPSYEQYF. CDR3 in DNA: TGCGCCAGCAGCCAAGATAAGCGTGCACCCTCCTACGAGCAGTACTTC.

This clonotype was observed a few times. This chain connects TRBV5-1 to TRBJ2-5, with D uncertain. V gave up 0 bases and J gave up 4 bases, with 10 bases separating them. Per germline, CDR1 SGHRS and CDR2 YFSETQ. The CDR3 has 14 residues. CDR3 sequence: CASSLVPYGETQYF. CDR3 nucleotides: TGCGCCAGCAGCTTGGTCCCATACGGAGAGACCCAGTACTTC.

The J gene is TRBJ2-1, the V gene TRBV7-9; TRBD2 might be the D (5 bases). The V gene's germline CDR1 is SEHNR and CDR2 FQNEAQ (reference sequence). Trimming took off 10 bases at V and 7 bases at J, with 11 bases between the two ends. CDR3 length equals 11 residues. CDR3 nucleotides: TGTGCCAAGTTCGGGGAGAATGAGCAGTTCTTC. Its translation is CAKFGENEQFF.

In this sample, this clonotype turned up a few times. The J gene is TRBJ1-5, the V gene TRBV12-3 or TRBV12-4, with 8 bases that match TRBD1. The CDR3 sequence is 15 residues long. V dropped 6 bases and J dropped 7; count of bases not matched to a gene: 11. The CDR3 sequence: CASSKTGGRGQPQHF. CDR3 coding DNA: TGTGCCAGCAGCAAAACAGGGGGTAGGGGACAGCCCCAGCATTTT.

This clonotype was picked up one time. This rearrangement joins TRBV27 to TRBJ2-4, with D uncertain. There are 14 residues in the CDR3. Trimming pared 1 base from V and 5 bases from J, leaving 9 bases between. The germline CDR1 and CDR2 sequences are MNHEY and SMNVEV (reference sequence). CDR3 protein: CASSLYFGQNIQYF. Written as DNA, the CDR3 is TGTGCCAGCAGTTTATACTTCGGCCAAAACATTCAGTACTTC.

The table lists this clonotype with a few counts. The chain uses TRBV12-3 or TRBV12-4 and TRBJ2-1; unclear D gene. The CDR3 is 12 amino acids. Trimming took 11 bases from V and 4 from J, leaving 12 bases between them. The CDR3 reads CAGSSGYNEQFF. The DNA for the CDR3 is TGTGCCGGAAGCTCAGGATACAATGAGCAGTTCTTC.

This rearrangement joins TRBV19 to TRBJ2-7; 11 bases line up with TRBD1. V was pared by 3 bases and J by 0 bases, with 10 bases of the junction left unmatched. This CDR3 is 18 amino acids long. Germline V gene data show CDR1 as LNHDA and CDR2 as SQIVND (reference sequence). CDR3 amino acids: CASSMPGQGVKSSYEQYF. DNA for the CDR3: TGTGCCAGTAGTATGCCGGGACAGGGGGTAAAGAGCTCCTACGAGCAGTACTTC.